This TCR beta chain derives from a study of blood T cell repertoires in COVID-19. Study background: Samples representing acute and convalescent COVID-19 were sourced from the United States, Italy and Spain. PBMCs, B-cell-depleted T cells, or T cells were the source of the cDNA or gDNA that made up the material.

Germline loops: CDR1 SEHNR, CDR2 FQNEAQ (reference sequence). The ends lost 5 bases at V and 0 bases at J; junction bases unmatched: 12. This CDR3 spans 18 amino acids. Per the study methods: From reference gene primer amplification, estimates of nucleated cell counts were derived. This table comes from immunoSEQ multiplex PCR, and its TCRdb copy is limited to in-frame clones, with some not included. Clone size and V and J calls were adopted from that table, with D and trimming inferred from the DNA. The sample holds around 250,000 clones, less than 85% seen once. Sequencing input: peripheral blood. This rearrangement joins TRBV7-9 to TRBJ2-5, with 10 bases lining up with TRBD2. The TCR originated in a woman aged 18-29 years with acute or convalescent COVID-19. The CDR3 here is CASSPRVTSGEYQETQYF. The CDR3 region has the DNA TGTGCCAGCAGCCCACGGGTAACTAGCGGGGAGTACCAAGAGACCCAGTACTTC. Looking up the rest from reference TRBV7-9 and TRBJ2-5 gives the full variable domain: DTGVSQNPRHKITKRGQNVTFRCDPISEHNRLYWYRQTLGQGPEFLTYFQNEAQLEKSRLLSDRFSAERPKGSFSTLEIQRTEQGDSAMYLCASSPRVTSGEYQETQYFGPGTRLLVL.